This T cell receptor beta chain stems from a study of blood T cell repertoires in COVID-19. Across the whole study: The analysed material was cDNA or gDNA that came from T cells, B-cell-depleted T cells, or PBMCs.

In the authors' methods: Researchers report that nucleated cell counts were estimated from reference gene primer amplification. Clones were sequenced by immunoSEQ multiplex PCR, and TCRdb holds only the in-frame ones, with some missing. V and J calls and clone size follow that table, whereas D and trimming were derived from the DNA. The top ten clones hold around 2.8% of a sample with some 250,000 clones, 86% of them seen once. V was shortened by 7 bases and J by 3 bases, with 13 bases between the two germline ends. Germline V gene data show CDR1 as SNHLY and CDR2 as FYNNEI. The CDR3 sequence is 13 residues long.

V and J are TRBV2 and TRBJ2-7; possible D gene TRBD2, 6 bases. Sequenced input: peripheral blood. The sequence came from a woman aged 25 to 39 who had recovered from COVID-19. In nucleotides, the CDR3 is TGTGCCAGCAAAACGGACGGGGGCTACGAGCAGTACTTC. It translates to CASKTDGGYEQYF. The complete variable domain, with remaining parts taken from reference TRBV2 and TRBJ2-7, reads EPEVTQTPSHQVTQMGQEVILRCVPISNHLYFYWYRQILGQKVEFLVSFYNNEISEKSEIFDDQFSVERPDGSNFTLKIRSTKLEDSAMYFCASKTDGGYEQYFGPGTRLTVT.